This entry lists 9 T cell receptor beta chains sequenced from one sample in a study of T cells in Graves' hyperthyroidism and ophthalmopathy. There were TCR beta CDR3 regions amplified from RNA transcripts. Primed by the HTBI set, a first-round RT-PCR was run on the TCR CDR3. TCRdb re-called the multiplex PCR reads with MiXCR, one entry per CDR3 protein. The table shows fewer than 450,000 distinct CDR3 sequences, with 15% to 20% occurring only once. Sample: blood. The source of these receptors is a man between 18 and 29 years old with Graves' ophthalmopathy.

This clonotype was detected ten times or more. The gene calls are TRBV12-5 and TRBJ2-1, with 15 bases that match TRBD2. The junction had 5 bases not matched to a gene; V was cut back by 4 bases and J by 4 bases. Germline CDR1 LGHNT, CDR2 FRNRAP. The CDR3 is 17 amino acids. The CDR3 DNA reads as TGTGCTAGTGGTTCCCCCGGGACTAGCGGGGGGTACAATGAGCAGTTCTTC. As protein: CASGSPGTSGGYNEQFF.

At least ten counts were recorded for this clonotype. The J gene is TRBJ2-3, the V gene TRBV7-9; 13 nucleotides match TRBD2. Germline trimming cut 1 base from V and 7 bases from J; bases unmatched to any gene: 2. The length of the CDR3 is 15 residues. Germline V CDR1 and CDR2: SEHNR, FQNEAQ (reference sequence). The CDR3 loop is CASSLGTSGRHTQYF. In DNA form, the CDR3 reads TGTGCCAGCAGCTTAGGGACTAGCGGGAGACATACGCAGTATTTT. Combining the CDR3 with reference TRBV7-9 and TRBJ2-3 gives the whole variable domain DTGVSQNPRHKITKRGQNVTFRCDPISEHNRLYWYRQTLGQGPEFLTYFQNEAQLEKSRLLSDRFSAERPKGSFSTLEIQRTEQGDSAMYLCASSLGTSGRHTQYFGPGTRLTVL.

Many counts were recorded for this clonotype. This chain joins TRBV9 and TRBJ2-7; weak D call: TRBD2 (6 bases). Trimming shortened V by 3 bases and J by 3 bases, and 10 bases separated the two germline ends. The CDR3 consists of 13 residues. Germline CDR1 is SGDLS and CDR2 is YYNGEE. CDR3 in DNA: TGTGCCAGCAGCGGGACGGGGGACTACGAGCAGTACTTC. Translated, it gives CASSGTGDYEQYF.

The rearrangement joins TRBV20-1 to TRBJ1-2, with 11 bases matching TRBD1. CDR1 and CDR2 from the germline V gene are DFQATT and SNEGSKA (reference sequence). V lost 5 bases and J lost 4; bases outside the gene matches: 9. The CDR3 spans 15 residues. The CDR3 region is CSAPPPGQGAYGYTF. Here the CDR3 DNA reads TGCAGTGCTCCTCCCCCCGGACAGGGGGCCTATGGCTACACCTTC.

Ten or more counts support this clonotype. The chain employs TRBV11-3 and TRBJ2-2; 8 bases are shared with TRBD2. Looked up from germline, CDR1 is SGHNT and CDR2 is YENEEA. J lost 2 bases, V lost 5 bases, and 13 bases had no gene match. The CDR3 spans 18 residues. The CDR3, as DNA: TGTGCCAGCAGCCAGGGCGGCGGAGCGGGGGAAAACACCGGGGAGCTGTTTTTT. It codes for CASSQGGGAGENTGELFF.

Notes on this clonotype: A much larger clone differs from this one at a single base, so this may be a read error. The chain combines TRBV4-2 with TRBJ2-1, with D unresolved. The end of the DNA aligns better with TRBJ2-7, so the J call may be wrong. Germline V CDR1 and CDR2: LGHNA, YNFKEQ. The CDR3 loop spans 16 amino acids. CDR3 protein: CASSQHPDRSYNEQYF. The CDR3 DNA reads TGTGCCAGCAGCCAGCACCCGGACCGCTCCTACAATGAGCAGTACTTC.

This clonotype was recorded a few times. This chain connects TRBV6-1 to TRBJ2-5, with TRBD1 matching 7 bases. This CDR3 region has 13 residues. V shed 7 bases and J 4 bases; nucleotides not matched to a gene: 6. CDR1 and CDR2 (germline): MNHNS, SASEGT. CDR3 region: CASIAPGGETQYF. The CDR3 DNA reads TGTGCCAGCATCGCACCAGGGGGAGAGACCCAGTACTTC.

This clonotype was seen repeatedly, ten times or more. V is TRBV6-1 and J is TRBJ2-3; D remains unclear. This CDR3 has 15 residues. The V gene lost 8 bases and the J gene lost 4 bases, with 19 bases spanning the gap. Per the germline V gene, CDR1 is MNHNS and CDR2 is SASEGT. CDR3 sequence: CASVLVPRLADTQYF. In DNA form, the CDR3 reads TGTGCCAGCGTCTTAGTCCCCCGCCTGGCAGATACGCAGTATTTT.

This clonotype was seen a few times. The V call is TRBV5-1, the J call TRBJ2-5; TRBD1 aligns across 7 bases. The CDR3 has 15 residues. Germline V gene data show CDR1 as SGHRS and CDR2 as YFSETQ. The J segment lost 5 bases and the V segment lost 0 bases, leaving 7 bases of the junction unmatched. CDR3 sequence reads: CASSLERGRGETQYF. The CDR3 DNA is TGCGCCAGCAGCTTGGAAAGGGGGCGCGGGGAGACCCAGTACTTC.